The T cell receptor (beta chain) under discussion was sequenced for a study of monozygotic twins with inflammatory bowel disease (dated by TCRdb to the late 2010s). As for the study more broadly: The complete study included about 30 monozygotic twin pairs: 19 IBD-discordant Danish pairs and nine German pairs, of which four were IBD-concordant and five were IBD-discordant. Each individual had, on average, about 151 000 unique TCRalpha sequences and 181 000 unique TCRbeta sequences available for analysis. Disease-associated traits were sought mainly through comparisons between IBD patients and their genetically identical healthy co-twins within discordant pairs. Findings and caveats that apply to the study as a whole: No single strong signal or clonotype linked to IBD turned up in the results, so the idea that one exists was not supported. Repertoire similarity did not differ between concordant and discordant twins, possibly due to limited statistical power. TCRbeta repertoire diversity, by inverse Simpson index, was decreased in IBD patients compared with their healthy co-twins. Differing immunosuppressive treatments among patients may have added background noise and inter-individual variability to the repertoires. IBD patients shared fewer clonotypes with other individuals than healthy twins did, most markedly in patients showing signs of disease activity. The analysis was unable to tell different T cell subtypes apart.

The method was 5' RACE. Preparation of each TCR library used approximately 3,700 ng of total RNA. cDNA was synthesized with SMARTScribe reverse transcriptase in eight separate reactions per sample. Unique molecular identifiers containing a 6-nucleotide sample barcode were introduced through template switching during cDNA synthesis. TCRalpha and TCRbeta cDNA was amplified in two nested PCRs of around 15 and 10 cycles, and bead purification was carried out after each PCR. Before amplification, the cDNA was both treated with uracil DNA-glycosylase and purified with the QIAquick PCR purification kit. The second PCR added Illumina TruSeq-compatible adapters along with sample-specific barcodes. Library quality and concentration were checked on TapeStation and Qubit, and libraries were pooled at around 5 ng each. Sequencing of the pooled libraries was done on an Illumina HiSeq2500 single-index Rapid Run using custom sequencing primers and 2 x 100 bp reads. In the source study's methods: MiGEC version 1.2.6 was used for UMI-based consensus assembly, which corrected PCR and sequencing errors. V(D)J alignment, clonotype assembly and CDR3 extraction were performed with MiXCR version 2.1.1. Gene usage, clonotype sharing and MAIT/NKT TCR abundance were normalised by analysing the top 1000, 10 000 and 20 000 clonotypes per sample. Diversity was computed as the inverse Simpson index with the vegan R package after downsampling to 27 000 UMIs. Paired Mann-Whitney U tests on discordant twin pairs were used, with Benjamini-Hochberg multiple-testing correction. TCRdb reprocessed the reads into one record per CDR3 protein sequence, lacking DNA. What appears here as the V and J calls and clone size reflects TCRdb's work, not the paper's. The table held for this sample gives 150,000 to 200,000 distinct CDR3 sequences. The biggest ten clones account for approximately 7% of the sample.

With regard to this clonotype: The specificity of this receptor is unknown.

From each donor, a roughly 2.5 ml peripheral blood sample was collected into PAXgene tubes and stored at -80 degrees C. Total RNA was isolated from whole blood with the PAXgene blood miRNA kit on an automated QIAcube, without T cell sorting. Peripheral blood from monozygotic twin pairs who were concordant or discordant for inflammatory bowel disease underwent deep TCRalpha and TCRbeta repertoire profiling using unique molecular barcoding. Smoking habits were recorded for all twin pairs, and each individual was classified as a current, former or never smoker. The germline V gene (reference sequence) supplies CDR1 DFQATT and CDR2 SNEGSKA. The CDR3 measures 14 amino acids from cysteine to phenylalanine. The entry carries no DNA sequence.

Sequences were obtained from blood. The source is a human donor with ulcerative colitis or Crohn's disease, or a healthy co-twin of an affected twin (not recorded which). Rearrangement joined TRBV20-1 to TRBJ1-4. The CDR3 region: CSAHSPTGFEKLFF.